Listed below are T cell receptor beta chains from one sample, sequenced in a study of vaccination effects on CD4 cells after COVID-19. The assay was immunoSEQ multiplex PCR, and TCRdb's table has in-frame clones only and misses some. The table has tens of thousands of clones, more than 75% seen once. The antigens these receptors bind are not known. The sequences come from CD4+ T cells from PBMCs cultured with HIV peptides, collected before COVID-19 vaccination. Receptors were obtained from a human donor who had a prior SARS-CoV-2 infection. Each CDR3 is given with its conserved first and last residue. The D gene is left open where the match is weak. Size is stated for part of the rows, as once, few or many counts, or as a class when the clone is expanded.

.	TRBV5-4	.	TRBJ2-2	TGTGCCAGCAGCTTAAAGTGGGGGGAAGCGTACACCGGGGAGCTGTTTTTT	CASSLKWGEAYTGELFF
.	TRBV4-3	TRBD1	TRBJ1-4	TGCGCCAGCAGCCAAGACAGGGGGGTAAATGAAAAACTGTTTTTT	CASSQDRGVNEKLFF
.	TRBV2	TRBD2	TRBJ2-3	TGTGCCAGTAACGCCGCGACTAGCGTTCGTACGCAGTATTTT	CASNAATSVRTQYF
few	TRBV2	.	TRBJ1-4	TGTGCCAGCAGTGAAGGCAGGGATGGGGGAAAACTGTTTTTT	CASSEGRDGGKLFF
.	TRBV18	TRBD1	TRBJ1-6	TGTGCCAGCTCACCGGTGGGACAGGGTGATTCACCCCTCCACTTT	CASSPVGQGDSPLHF
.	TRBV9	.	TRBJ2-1	TGTGCCAGCAGCGTAGGTGGGGGTAGTTACAATGAGCAGTTCTTC	CASSVGGGSYNEQFF
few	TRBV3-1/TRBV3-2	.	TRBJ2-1	TGTGCCAGCAGCCTGGGGGCGGTCAATGAGCAGTTCTTC	CASSLGAVNEQFF
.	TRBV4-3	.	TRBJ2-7	TGCGCCAGCAGCCAAGCTACCCGTTCCTACGAGCAGTACTTC	CASSQATRSYEQYF
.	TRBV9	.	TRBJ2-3	TGTGCCAGCAGCGCTAGCACAGATACGCAGTATTTT	CASSASTDTQYF
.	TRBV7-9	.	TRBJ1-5	TGTGCCAGCAGCTCCCAAAATCAGCCCCAGCATTTT	CASSSQNQPQHF
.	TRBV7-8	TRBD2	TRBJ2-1	TGTGCCAGCAGACCCCGGACTAGCGTAAGTGGAGGCTCCTACAATGAGCAGTTCTTC	CASRPRTSVSGGSYNEQFF
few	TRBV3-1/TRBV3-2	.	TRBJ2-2	TGTGCCAGCAGCCCTCCGCGAGGGAACACCGGGGAGCTGTTTTTT	CASSPPRGNTGELFF
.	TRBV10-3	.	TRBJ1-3	TGTGCCATCGATTCTGGAAACACCATATATTTT	CAIDSGNTIYF
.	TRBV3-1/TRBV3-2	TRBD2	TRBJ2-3	TGTGCCAGCAGTCTAACTAGCGGGGGGGCTAGGGCGCAGTATTTT	CASSLTSGGARAQYF
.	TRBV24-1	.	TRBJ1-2	TGTGCCACCAGTCCAGGGGTCGACTATGGCTACACCTTC	CATSPGVDYGYTF
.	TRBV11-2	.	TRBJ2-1	TGTGCCAGCAGCTCACCGACGGGTCGAACCTACAATGAGCAGTTCTTC	CASSSPTGRTYNEQFF
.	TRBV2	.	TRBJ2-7	TGTGCCAGCAGTGGAGGGGCCTCACCCTACGAGCAGTACTTC	CASSGGASPYEQYF
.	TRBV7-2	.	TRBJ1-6	TGTGCCAGCAGCTTGACCCTACTAACACCCCTCCACTTT	CASSLTLLTPLHF
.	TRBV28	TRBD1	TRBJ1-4	TGTGCCAGCCATCGACAGGGAGATGAAAAACTGTTTTTT	CASHRQGDEKLFF
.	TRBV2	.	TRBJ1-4	TGTGCCAGTGTGGGGGTTGTATCAACTAATGAAAAACTGTTTTTT	CASVGVVSTNEKLFF
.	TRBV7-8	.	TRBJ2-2	TGTGCCAGCAGCTTAGCGTTGGGGGTCGGGGAGCTGTTTTTT	CASSLALGVGELFF
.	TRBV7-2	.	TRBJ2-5	TGTGCCAGCAGCTTAGCGGGGTCAGAGACCCAGTACTTC	CASSLAGSETQYF
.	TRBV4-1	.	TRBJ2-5	TGCGCCAGCAGCCAAGGGGGAAAGGGAGAGGTTGAGACCCAGTACTTC	CASSQGGKGEVETQYF
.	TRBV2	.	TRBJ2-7	TGTGCCAGCGTCGACCTCATCCGGAAAACGAACTACGAGCAGTACTTC	CASVDLIRKTNYEQYF
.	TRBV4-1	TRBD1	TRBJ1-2	TGCGCCAGCAGCCATGGGACAGAAATATATGGCTACACCTTC	CASSHGTEIYGYTF
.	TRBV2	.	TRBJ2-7	TGTGCCAGCAGTGATCAGGGTCGCCAGGACGAGCAGTACTTC	CASSDQGRQDEQYF
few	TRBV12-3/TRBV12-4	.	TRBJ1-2	TGTGCCAGCAGTTTGTCAGGGCCCGATGGCTACACCTTC	CASSLSGPDGYTF
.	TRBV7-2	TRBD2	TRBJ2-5	TGTGCCAGCAGCTCGCTGCTGGGAGGGGACCAAGAGACCCAGTACTTC	CASSSLLGGDQETQYF
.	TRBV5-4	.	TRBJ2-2	TGTGCCAGCAGCTTGCTGCTAGATGGGTCCGGGGAGCTGTTTTTT	CASSLLLDGSGELFF
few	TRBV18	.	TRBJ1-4	TGTGCCAGCTCACCACCAGGGGAGAATGAAAAACTGTTTTTT	CASSPPGENEKLFF
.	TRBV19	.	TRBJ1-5	TGTGCCAGTAGTATACAACGGGATTATCAGCCCCAGCATTTT	CASSIQRDYQPQHF
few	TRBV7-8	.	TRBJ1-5	TGTGCCAGCAGCTTATCACGAGTTTATAGCAATCAGCCCCAGCATTTT	CASSLSRVYSNQPQHF
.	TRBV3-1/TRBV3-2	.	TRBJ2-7	TGTGCCAGCAGCCAATTCATTCAACGGGGCTACGAGCAGTACTTC	CASSQFIQRGYEQYF
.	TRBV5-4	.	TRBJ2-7	TGTGCCAGCAGCTCGGGACCGACCCGGGAGCAGTACTTC	CASSSGPTREQYF
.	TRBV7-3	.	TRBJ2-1	TGTGCCAGCAGCTTAGCCGGACTTACCCGGCAGTTCTTC	CASSLAGLTRQFF
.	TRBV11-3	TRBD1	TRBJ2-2	TGTGCCAGCAGCTTGCGACAGGGCACCGGGGAGCTGTTTTTT	CASSLRQGTGELFF
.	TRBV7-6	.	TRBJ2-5	TGTGCCAGCAGCTCTCATCCACCAGTGAGTCGTTGGCAAGAGACCCAGTACTTC	CASSSHPPVSRWQETQYF
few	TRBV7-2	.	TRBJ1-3	TGTGCCAGCAGCTTAGACGGGACCTCTGGAAACACCATATATTTT	CASSLDGTSGNTIYF
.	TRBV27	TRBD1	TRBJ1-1	TGTGCCAGCAGTTCCTCGACAGGGGCGGGGAGAGCTTTCTTT	CASSSSTGAGRAFF
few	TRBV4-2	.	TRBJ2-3	TGTGCCAGCAGCCATGCCGGCGGGTTACGCCCAGATACGCAGTATTTT	CASSHAGGLRPDTQYF
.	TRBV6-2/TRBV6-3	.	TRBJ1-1	TGTGCCAGCAGTTCGTCGCTGGGCAACTTGATGAACACTGAAGCTTTCTTT	CASSSSLGNLMNTEAFF